What follows are 17 T cell receptor beta chains derived from one specimen sequenced in a study of memory CD4+ T cells and cytomegalovirus serostatus (dated by TCRdb to the late 2010s). The library was built by means of the immunoSEQ multiplex PCR assay. Sourced from immuneACCESS, this table was stored by TCRdb with only in-frame sequences that have V and J called. A share of the clones is absent; for the studies checked, an unresolved V gene accounts for under half, and the remainder has no known explanation. This sample is represented by tens of thousands of clones; around 80% of them were singletons. The top ten clones comprise over 0.35% of the sample. Single viable CD3+CD4+CD8-CD45RO+ cells were sorted as memory CD4+ T cells on a FACSAria II. Specimen: memory CD4+ T cells from blood. The receptors derive from an adult in good health and CMV-seronegative.

CDR3 sequence reads: CASSLAGGVPEKLFF. Here the CDR3 DNA reads TGTGCCAGCAGCTTAGCCGGGGGGGTGCCGGAAAAACTGTTTTTT. V is TRBV7-6 and J is TRBJ1-4; tentatively, D is TRBD1 (5 bases). Germline V gene lookup returns CDR1 SGHVS and CDR2 FNYEAQ. The CDR3 is 15 amino acids. V lost 0 bases, J lost 8 bases, and 13 bases lay in between.

The V call is TRBV5-1, the J call TRBJ2-4; 7 nucleotides agree with TRBD2. CDR1 is SGHRS and CDR2 is YFSETQ in the germline V gene. V lost 4 bases and J lost 6; bases outside the gene matches: 7. The length of the CDR3 is 14 residues. The CDR3 DNA reads TGCGCCAGCAGCCCGGGGACGGGGGGAAACATTCAGTACTTC. Its translation: CASSPGTGGNIQYF.

The rearrangement joins TRBV11-3 to TRBJ1-1; D might be TRBD1 (5 bases). The germline V gene has CDR1 SGHNT and CDR2 YENEEA. V lost 1 base, J lost 0 bases, and 6 bases lay in between. The CDR3 runs 14 residues. As DNA, the CDR3 is TGTGCCAGCAGCTTAGGGGGACTGAACACTGAAGCTTTCTTT. Translating gives CASSLGGLNTEAFF.

The V gene is TRBV5-6, the J gene TRBJ2-2, with D perhaps TRBD1 or TRBD2 (5 bases each). Trimming took off 4 bases at V and 0 bases at J, with 10 bases between the two ends. Germline V gene sequence: CDR1 SGHDT, CDR2 YYEEEE. The CDR3 is 15 residues long. CDR3 DNA sequence: TGTGCCAGCAGCGGGTGGGGGACGAACACCGGGGAGCTGTTTTTT. It codes for CASSGWGTNTGELFF.

The V gene is TRBV5-5, the J gene TRBJ1-6, with a tentative D call TRBD1 (5 bases). This CDR3 has 16 amino acids. Trimming shortened V by 1 base and J by 11 bases, and 19 bases separated the two germline ends. Germline values: CDR1 SGHKS, CDR2 YYEKEE (reference sequence). The CDR3 loop is CASSLYSGQGGAPLHF. The CDR3 bases are TGTGCCAGCAGCTTGTACAGCGGGCAGGGAGGCGCACCCCTCCACTTT. Drawing the rest from reference TRBV5-5 and TRBJ1-6, the complete variable domain is DAGVTQSPTHLIKTRGQQVTLRCSPISGHKSVSWYQQVLGQGPQFIFQYYEKEERGRGNFPDRFSARQFPNYSSELNVNALLLGDSALYLCASSLYSGQGGAPLHFGNGTRLTVT.

Within the sample, this clone is medium-sized. This specimen includes other DNA sequences encoding the same CDR3. The chain combines TRBV7-2 with TRBJ2-3; D is ambiguous. This CDR3 comprises 14 residues. Between the trimmed V and J ends, which lost 1 base and 2 bases, there was a span of 7 bases. CDR1 SGHTA and CDR2 FQGNSA come from the germline V gene. CDR3 sequence: CASSLGLLTDTQYF. The CDR3 coding sequence is TGTGCCAGCAGCTTAGGGCTCCTCACAGATACGCAGTATTTT.

The count of this clone is one. The chain couples TRBV11-2 to TRBJ1-5; weak D call: TRBD1 (5 bases). CDR3 length equals 15 residues. V was pared by 0 bases and J by 0 bases, with 6 bases between. Germline CDR1 and CDR2: SGHAT and FQNNGV. The CDR3 region is CASSLERGSNQPQHF. As DNA, the CDR3 is TGTGCCAGCAGCTTAGAAAGGGGTAGCAATCAGCCCCAGCATTTT. The whole variable domain, filled in from reference TRBV11-2 and TRBJ1-5, reads EAGVAQSPRYKIIEKRQSVAFWCNPISGHATLYWYQQILGQGPKLLIQFQNNGVVDDSQLPKDRFSAERLKGVDSTLKIQPAKLEDSAVYLCASSLERGSNQPQHFGDGTRLSIL.

The table lists this clone with a few counts. Other nucleotide sequences from this sample produce the same CDR3. The chain's CDR3 is CASSSSGGRGETQYF. DNA for the CDR3: TGCGCCAGCAGCTCGAGCGGGGGAAGAGGAGAGACCCAGTACTTC. This chain joins TRBV5-1 and TRBJ2-5; 8 positions agree with TRBD2. V dropped 3 bases and J dropped 4; count of bases not matched to a gene: 8. Germline assignment: CDR1 SGHRS and CDR2 YFSETQ. This CDR3 contains 15 residues.

The chain joins TRBV6-6 to TRBJ1-1; D not resolved. V was cut by 0 bases and J by 3 bases, with 8 bases left in between. Germline CDR1 is MNHNY and CDR2 is SVGAGI (reference sequence). CDR3 length: 14 residues. This CDR3 reads CASSYSPGDTEAFF. The CDR3 nucleotides are TGTGCCAGCAGTTACTCTCCGGGAGACACTGAAGCTTTCTTT.

The V and J genes are TRBV29-1 and TRBJ1-5; D gene uncertain. The CDR3 consists of 13 residues. The V gene lost 7 bases and the J gene lost 3 bases, with 13 bases spanning the gap. Germline assignment: CDR1 SQVTM and CDR2 ANQGSEA. The CDR3 is CSAGAGINQPQHF. The CDR3 region has the DNA TGCAGCGCGGGAGCAGGAATCAATCAGCCCCAGCATTTT.

V usage is TRBV5-5 and J usage is TRBJ2-6; 8 bases align to TRBD1. Trimming at V came to 3 bases and at J to 1 base, leaving 9 bases not matched to a gene. CDR1 and CDR2 from the germline V gene are SGHKS and YYEKEE (reference sequence). CDR3 length: 18 amino acids. The chain's CDR3 is CASSSGQEFSSGANVLTF. The CDR3 DNA is TGTGCCAGCAGCTCGGGACAGGAATTTAGTTCTGGGGCCAACGTCCTGACTTTC. The complete variable domain, with remaining parts taken from reference TRBV5-5 and TRBJ2-6, reads DAGVTQSPTHLIKTRGQQVTLRCSPISGHKSVSWYQQVLGQGPQFIFQYYEKEERGRGNFPDRFSARQFPNYSSELNVNALLLGDSALYLCASSSGQEFSSGANVLTFGAGSRLTVL.

This clone was seen only once. The chain has TRBV6-6 and TRBJ2-3; 7 nucleotides agree with TRBD2. Germline values: CDR1 MNHNY, CDR2 SVGAGI (reference sequence). Losses at the gene ends were 8 bases for V and 0 bases for J; bases not matched to a gene: 5. The CDR3 has 14 residues. The CDR3, as DNA: TGTGCCAGCGGGGGGGTATCTAGCACAGATACGCAGTATTTT. Its protein product is CASGGVSSTDTQYF.

The CDR3 here is CASSIQGPQETQYF. CDR3 in DNA: TGTGCCAGCAGTATACAGGGTCCCCAAGAGACCCAGTACTTC. The V call is TRBV27, the J call TRBJ2-5; TRBD1 might be the D (6 bases). V was shortened by 5 bases and J by 1 base, with 11 bases between the two germline ends. Germline V lookup: CDR1 MNHEY, CDR2 SMNVEV (reference sequence). The CDR3 is 14 residues long.

This rearrangement joins TRBV5-1 to TRBJ2-7, with 7 positions matching TRBD2. Germline values: CDR1 SGHRS, CDR2 YFSETQ. This CDR3 is built from 13 residues. J lost 4 bases, V lost 1 base, and 2 bases had no gene match. The CDR3: CASSLPGGYEQYF. The CDR3 region has the DNA TGCGCCAGCAGCTTGCCGGGGGGTTACGAGCAGTACTTC.

The rearrangement joins TRBV9 to TRBJ1-2; TRBD1 might be the D (6 bases). CDR1 and CDR2 (germline): SGDLS, YYNGEE. The V gene lost 4 bases and the J gene lost 6 bases, with 19 bases spanning the gap. This CDR3 spans 15 amino acids. The chain's CDR3 is CASSPPRDTIDGYTF. The CDR3 nucleotides are TGTGCCAGCAGCCCTCCCCGGGACACAATTGATGGCTACACCTTC.

This chain connects TRBV7-2 to TRBJ2-7, with 7 bases identical to TRBD1. The ends lost 5 bases at V and 2 bases at J; junction bases unmatched: 6. This CDR3 contains 14 residues. Germline V gene sequence: CDR1 SGHTA, CDR2 FQGNSA. The CDR3 reads CASSATGDPYEQYF. The CDR3 nucleotides read TGTGCCAGCAGCGCCACAGGGGATCCCTACGAGCAGTACTTC.

The chain employs TRBV5-1 and TRBJ2-1; D is unclear. Per germline, CDR1 SGHRS and CDR2 YFSETQ. There are 14 residues in the CDR3. V lost 3 bases and J 5 bases, leaving 12 bases between the germline ends. The CDR3 here is CASSYTALNNEQFF. Written as DNA, the CDR3 is TGCGCCAGCAGCTACACAGCATTAAACAATGAGCAGTTCTTC.